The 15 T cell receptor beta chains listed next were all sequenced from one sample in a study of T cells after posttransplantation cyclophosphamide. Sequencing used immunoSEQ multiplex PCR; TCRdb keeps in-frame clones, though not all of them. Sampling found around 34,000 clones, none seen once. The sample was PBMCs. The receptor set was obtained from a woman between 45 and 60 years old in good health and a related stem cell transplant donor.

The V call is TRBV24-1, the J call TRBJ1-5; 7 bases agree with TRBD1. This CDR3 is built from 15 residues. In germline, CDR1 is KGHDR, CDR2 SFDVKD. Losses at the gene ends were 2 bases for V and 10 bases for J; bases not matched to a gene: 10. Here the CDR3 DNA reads TGTGCCACCAGTGATTCCGGGGACAGCTATGGCCCCCAGCATTTT. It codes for CATSDSGDSYGPQHF.

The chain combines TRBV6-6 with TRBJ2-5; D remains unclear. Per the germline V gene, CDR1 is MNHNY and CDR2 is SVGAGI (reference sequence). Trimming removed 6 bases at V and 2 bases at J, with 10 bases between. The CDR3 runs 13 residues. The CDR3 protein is CASSLSRQETQYF. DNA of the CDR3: TGTGCCAGCAGCCTTAGCAGACAAGAGACCCAGTACTTC.

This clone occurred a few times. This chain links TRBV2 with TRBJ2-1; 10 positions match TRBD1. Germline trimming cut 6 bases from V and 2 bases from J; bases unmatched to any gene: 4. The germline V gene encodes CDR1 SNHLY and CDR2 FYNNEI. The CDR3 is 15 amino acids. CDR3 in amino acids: CASRPGTGAYNEQFF. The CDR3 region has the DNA TGTGCCAGCAGGCCCGGGACAGGGGCCTACAATGAGCAGTTCTTC.

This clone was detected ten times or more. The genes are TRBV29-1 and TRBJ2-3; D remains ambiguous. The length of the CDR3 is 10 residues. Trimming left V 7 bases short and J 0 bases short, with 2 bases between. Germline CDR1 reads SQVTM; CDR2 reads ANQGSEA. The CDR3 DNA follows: TGCAGCGCTAGCACAGATACGCAGTATTTT. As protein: CSASTDTQYF.

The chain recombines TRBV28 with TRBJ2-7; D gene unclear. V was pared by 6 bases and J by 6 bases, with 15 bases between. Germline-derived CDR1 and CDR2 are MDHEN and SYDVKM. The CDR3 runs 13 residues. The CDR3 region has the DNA TGTGCCAGCAGGTCTTCCCCCCACGGCGAGCAGTACTTC. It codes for CASRSSPHGEQYF.

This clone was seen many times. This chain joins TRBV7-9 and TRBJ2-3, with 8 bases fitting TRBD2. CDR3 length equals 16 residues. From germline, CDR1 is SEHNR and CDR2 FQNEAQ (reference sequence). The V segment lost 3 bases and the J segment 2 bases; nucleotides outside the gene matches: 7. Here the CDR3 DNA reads TGTGCCAGCAGCTTCACAACTAGCGGCTTCACAGATACGCAGTATTTT. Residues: CASSFTTSGFTDTQYF.

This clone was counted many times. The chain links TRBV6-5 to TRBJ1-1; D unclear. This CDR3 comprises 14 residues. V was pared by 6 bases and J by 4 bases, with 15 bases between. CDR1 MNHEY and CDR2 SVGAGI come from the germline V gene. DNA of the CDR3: TGTGCCAGCAGCCCTTTGATCGGCGGCACTGAAGCTTTCTTT. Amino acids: CASSPLIGGTEAFF.

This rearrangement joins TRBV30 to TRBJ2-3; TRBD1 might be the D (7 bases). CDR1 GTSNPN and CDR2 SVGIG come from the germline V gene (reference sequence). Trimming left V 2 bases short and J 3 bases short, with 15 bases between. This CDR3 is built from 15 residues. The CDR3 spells CAWSLAGGLTDTQYF. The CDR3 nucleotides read TGTGCCTGGAGTCTGGCAGGGGGGTTGACAGATACGCAGTATTTT.

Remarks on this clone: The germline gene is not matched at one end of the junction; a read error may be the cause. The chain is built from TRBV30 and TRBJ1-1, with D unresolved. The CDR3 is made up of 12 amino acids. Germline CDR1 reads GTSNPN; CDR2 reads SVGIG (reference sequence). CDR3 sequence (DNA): TGTACCTGGTCAGTCCCTCACACTGAAGCTTTCTTT. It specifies CTWSVPHTEAFF.

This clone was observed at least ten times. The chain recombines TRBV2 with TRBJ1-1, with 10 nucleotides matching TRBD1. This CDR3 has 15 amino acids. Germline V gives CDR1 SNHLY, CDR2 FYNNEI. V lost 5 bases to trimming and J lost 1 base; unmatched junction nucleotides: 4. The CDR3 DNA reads TGTGCCAGCAGTCGACAGGGGGCGCCGAACACTGAAGCTTTCTTT. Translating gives CASSRQGAPNTEAFF.

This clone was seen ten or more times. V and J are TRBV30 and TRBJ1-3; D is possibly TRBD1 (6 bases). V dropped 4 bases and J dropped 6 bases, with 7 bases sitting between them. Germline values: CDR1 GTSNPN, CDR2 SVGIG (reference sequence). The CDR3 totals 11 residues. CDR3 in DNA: TGTGCCTGGACAGGGGCAAACACCATATATTTT. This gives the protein CAWTGANTIYF.

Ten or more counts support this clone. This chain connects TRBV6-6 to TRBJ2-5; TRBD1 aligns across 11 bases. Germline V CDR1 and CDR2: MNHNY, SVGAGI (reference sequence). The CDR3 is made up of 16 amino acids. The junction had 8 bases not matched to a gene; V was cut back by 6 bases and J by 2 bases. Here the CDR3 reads CASRATGTGGQETQYF. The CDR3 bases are TGTGCCAGCAGGGCAACAGGGACAGGGGGACAAGAGACCCAGTACTTC.

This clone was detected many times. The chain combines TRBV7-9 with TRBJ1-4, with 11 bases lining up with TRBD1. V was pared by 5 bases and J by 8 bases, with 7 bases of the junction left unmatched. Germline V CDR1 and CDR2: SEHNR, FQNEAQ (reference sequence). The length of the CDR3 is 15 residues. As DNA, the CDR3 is TGTGCCAGCAGCGCGCCGGGACAGGGGGACGAAAAACTGTTTTTT. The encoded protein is CASSAPGQGDEKLFF. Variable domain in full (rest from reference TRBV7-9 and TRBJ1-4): DTGVSQNPRHKITKRGQNVTFRCDPISEHNRLYWYRQTLGQGPEFLTYFQNEAQLEKSRLLSDRFSAERPKGSFSTLEIQRTEQGDSAMYLCASSAPGQGDEKLFFGSGTQLSVL.

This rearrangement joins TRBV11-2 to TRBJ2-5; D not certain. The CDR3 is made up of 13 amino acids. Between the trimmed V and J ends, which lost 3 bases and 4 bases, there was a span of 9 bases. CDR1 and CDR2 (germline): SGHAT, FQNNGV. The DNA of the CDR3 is TGTGCCAGCAGCTTTAGTCTACGAGAGACCCAGTACTTC. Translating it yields CASSFSLRETQYF.

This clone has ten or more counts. CDR3 residues: CARGGVGASGPQNQPQHF. As DNA, the CDR3 is TGTGCCAGAGGGGGAGTGGGGGCTTCGGGTCCCCAAAATCAGCCCCAGCATTTT. V and J are TRBV5-3 and TRBJ1-5; D may be TRBD1 (6 bases). TRBV5-3 carries the ORF label, with uncertain function. Trimming removed 7 bases at V and 4 bases at J, with 27 bases between. The CDR3 has 18 residues.